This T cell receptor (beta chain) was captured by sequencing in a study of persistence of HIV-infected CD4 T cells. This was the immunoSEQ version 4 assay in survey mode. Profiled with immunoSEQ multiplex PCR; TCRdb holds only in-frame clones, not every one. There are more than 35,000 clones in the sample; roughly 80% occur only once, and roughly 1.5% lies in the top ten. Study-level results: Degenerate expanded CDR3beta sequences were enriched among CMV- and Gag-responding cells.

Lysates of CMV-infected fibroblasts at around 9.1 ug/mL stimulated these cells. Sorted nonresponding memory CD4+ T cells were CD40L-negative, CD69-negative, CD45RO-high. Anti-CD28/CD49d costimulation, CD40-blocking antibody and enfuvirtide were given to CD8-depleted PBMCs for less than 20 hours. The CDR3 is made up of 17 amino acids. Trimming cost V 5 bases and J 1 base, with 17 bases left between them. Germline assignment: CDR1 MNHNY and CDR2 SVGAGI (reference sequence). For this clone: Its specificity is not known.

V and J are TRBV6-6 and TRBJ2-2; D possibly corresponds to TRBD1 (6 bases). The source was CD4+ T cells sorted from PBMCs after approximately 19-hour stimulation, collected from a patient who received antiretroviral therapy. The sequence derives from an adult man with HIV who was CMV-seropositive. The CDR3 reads CASSPNTGNKNTGELFF. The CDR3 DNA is TGTGCCAGCAGTCCAAATACAGGGAACAAGAACACCGGGGAGCTGTTTTTT.